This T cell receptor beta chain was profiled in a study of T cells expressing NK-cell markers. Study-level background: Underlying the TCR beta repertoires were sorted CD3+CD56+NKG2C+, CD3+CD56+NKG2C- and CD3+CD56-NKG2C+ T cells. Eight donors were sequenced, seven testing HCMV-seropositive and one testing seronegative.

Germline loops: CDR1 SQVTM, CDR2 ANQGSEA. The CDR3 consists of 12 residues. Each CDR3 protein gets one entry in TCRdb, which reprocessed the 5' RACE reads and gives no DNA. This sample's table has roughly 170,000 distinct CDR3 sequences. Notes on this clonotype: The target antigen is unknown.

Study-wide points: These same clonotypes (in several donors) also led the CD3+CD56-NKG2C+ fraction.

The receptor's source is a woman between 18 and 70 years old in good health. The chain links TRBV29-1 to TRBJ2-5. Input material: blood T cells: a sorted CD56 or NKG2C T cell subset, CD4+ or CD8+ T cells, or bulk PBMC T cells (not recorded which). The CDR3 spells CSVDPGEETQYF.